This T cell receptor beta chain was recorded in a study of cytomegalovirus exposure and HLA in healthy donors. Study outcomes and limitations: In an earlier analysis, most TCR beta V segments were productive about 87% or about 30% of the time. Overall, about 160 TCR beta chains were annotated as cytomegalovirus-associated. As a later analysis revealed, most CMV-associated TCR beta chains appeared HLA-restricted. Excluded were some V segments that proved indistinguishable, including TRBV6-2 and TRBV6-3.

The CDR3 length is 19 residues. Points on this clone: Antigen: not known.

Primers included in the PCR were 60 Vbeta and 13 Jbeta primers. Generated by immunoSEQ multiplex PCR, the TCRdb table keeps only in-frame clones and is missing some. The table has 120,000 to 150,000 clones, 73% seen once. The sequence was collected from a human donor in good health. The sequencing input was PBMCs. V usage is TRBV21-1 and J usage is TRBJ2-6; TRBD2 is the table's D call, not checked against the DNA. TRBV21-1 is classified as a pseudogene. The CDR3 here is CASPHPGTSGSSGANVLTF. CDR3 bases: TGTGCCAGCCCCCACCCCGGGACGAGCGGGAGCTCTGGGGCCAACGTCCTGACTTTC.